Shown below are 11 T cell receptor beta chains from a single sample sequenced in a study of T-cell memory formation after mild COVID-19. TCRdb called the 5' RACE reads again in MiXCR, with one record for every CDR3 protein. The data hold 110,000 to 150,000 distinct CDR3 sequences, with almost 25% observed a single time. Sequenced input: PBMCs or a T cell subset sorted from them (not recorded which). The receptors come from an adult woman who had mild COVID-19 (a few samples of this study predate the infection). Cell type and time point are not known.

The V gene is TRBV7-3, the J gene TRBJ2-5, with 11 bases lining up with TRBD2. V lost 5 bases, J lost 3 bases, and 5 bases stayed unmatched. Germline-derived CDR1 and CDR2 are SGHTA and FQGTGA. The CDR3 contains 15 residues. The CDR3 sequence is CASSPIAGGKETQYF. As DNA, the CDR3 is TGTGCCAGCAGCCCAATAGCGGGAGGGAAAGAGACCCAGTACTTC.

The gene calls are TRBV15 and TRBJ1-2; D is ambiguous. Germline assignment: CDR1 LNHNV and CDR2 YYDKDF (reference sequence). V was pared by 0 bases and J by 8 bases, with 4 bases between. The CDR3 is 11 residues long. This CDR3 is CATSREGGYTF. CDR3 DNA: TGTGCCACCAGCAGAGAGGGGGGCTACACCTTC.

This clonotype was counted many times. The chain links TRBV2 to TRBJ2-3; perhaps TRBD1 as D (5 bases). V lost 4 bases and J lost 2, with 13 bases in between. CDR3 length: 15 amino acids. Looked up from germline, CDR1 is SNHLY and CDR2 is FYNNEI. The CDR3 sequence: CASSGTPWNTDTQYF. CDR3 nucleotides: TGTGCCAGCAGTGGGACACCCTGGAACACAGATACGCAGTATTTT.

This clonotype was seen only once. The CDR3 reads CASSLAYYTDTQYF. The CDR3 DNA follows: TGTGCCAGCAGCTTAGCCTATTACACAGATACGCAGTATTTT. The chain links TRBV11-2 to TRBJ2-3, with unresolved D. The ends were cut back, 1 base at V and 2 bases at J, with 7 bases in the middle. The CDR3 extends over 14 amino acids. The germline V gene has CDR1 SGHAT and CDR2 FQNNGV. The whole variable domain, filled in from reference TRBV11-2 and TRBJ2-3, reads EAGVAQSPRYKIIEKRQSVAFWCNPISGHATLYWYQQILGQGPKLLIQFQNNGVVDDSQLPKDRFSAERLKGVDSTLKIQPAKLEDSAVYLCASSLAYYTDTQYFGPGTRLTVL.

The rearrangement uses TRBV5-1 and TRBJ1-1; TRBD1 is a possible D gene (5 bases). The V end lost 0 bases, the J end lost 4 bases, and 13 bases lay between the germline ends. Looked up from germline, CDR1 is SGHRS and CDR2 is YFSETQ. The CDR3 contains 15 residues. The CDR3 spells CASSLGGGEITEAFF. The CDR3, as DNA: TGCGCCAGCAGCTTGGGTGGGGGTGAGATCACTGAAGCTTTCTTT.

This clonotype occurred a few times. The J gene is TRBJ1-2, the V gene TRBV7-9, with a weak D call TRBD1 (5 bases). The CDR3 is 17 amino acids. V was trimmed by 2 bases and J by 2 bases, leaving 18 bases between them. Germline V gene lookup returns CDR1 SEHNR and CDR2 FQNEAQ (reference sequence). Here the CDR3 DNA reads TGTGCCAGCAGCTTACCCTCCAGGGAGGCTTTAAACTATGGCTACACCTTC. It translates to CASSLPSREALNYGYTF.

This clonotype came up once. The gene calls are TRBV6-6 and TRBJ1-2, with D possibly being TRBD1 (5 bases). Germline V gene data show CDR1 as MNHNY and CDR2 as SVGAGI (reference sequence). V dropped 8 bases and J dropped 4 bases, with 11 bases sitting between them. The CDR3 extends over 12 amino acids. The CDR3 nucleotides are TGTGCCAGCGACGACAGACGCTATGGCTACACCTTC. This encodes CASDDRRYGYTF.

In this sample, this clonotype turned up a few times. The chain has TRBV4-1 and TRBJ2-1; D possibly matches TRBD1 or TRBD2 (5 bases each). Germline V gives CDR1 MGHRA, CDR2 YSYEKL. This CDR3 is built from 16 residues. Trimming stripped 5 bases from V and 7 bases from J, with 21 bases between. In DNA form, the CDR3 reads TGCGCCAGCAGCTCTCCGGGACGGGCTATACGGAATGAGCAGTTCTTC. Residues: CASSSPGRAIRNEQFF.

The chain recombines TRBV10-3 with TRBJ1-1, with D unclear. Germline V gene lookup returns CDR1 ENHRY and CDR2 SYGVKD. Between the trimmed V and J ends, which lost 2 bases and 0 bases, there was a span of 16 bases. CDR3 length: 17 residues. The CDR3 coding sequence is TGTGCCATCAGTGAGGACCTTTATCTCGGGTTGAACACTGAAGCTTTCTTT. Amino acid sequence: CAISEDLYLGLNTEAFF.

This clonotype was found once. V and J are TRBV30 and TRBJ2-7; possibly TRBD1 for D (6 bases). The CDR3 covers 16 residues. Germline lookup yields CDR1 GTSNPN and CDR2 SVGIG (reference sequence). V lost 2 bases, J lost 0 bases, and 17 bases lay in between. CDR3: CAWSPQTGFSSYEQYF. CDR3 sequence (DNA): TGTGCCTGGAGTCCCCAAACAGGGTTTAGCTCCTACGAGCAGTACTTC.

This clonotype was seen only a few times. V usage is TRBV6-6 and J usage is TRBJ1-2, with D tentatively TRBD1 (6 bases). The CDR3 covers 15 residues. Germline assignment: CDR1 MNHNY and CDR2 SVGAGI (reference sequence). Trimming stripped 5 bases from V and 0 bases from J, with 13 bases between. CDR3 coding DNA: TGTGCCAGCAGTCTCCGGGACACCCCTAACTATGGCTACACCTTC. Its translation: CASSLRDTPNYGYTF.